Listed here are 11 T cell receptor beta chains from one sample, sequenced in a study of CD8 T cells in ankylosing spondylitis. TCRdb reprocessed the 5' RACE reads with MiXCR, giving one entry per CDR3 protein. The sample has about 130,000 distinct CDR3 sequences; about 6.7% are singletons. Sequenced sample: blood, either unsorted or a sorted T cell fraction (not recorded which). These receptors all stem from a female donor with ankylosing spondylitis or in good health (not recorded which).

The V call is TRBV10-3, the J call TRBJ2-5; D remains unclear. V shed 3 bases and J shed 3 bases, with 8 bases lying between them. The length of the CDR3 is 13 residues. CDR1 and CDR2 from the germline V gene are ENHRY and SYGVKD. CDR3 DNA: TGTGCCATCAGTGACCCGGCAGAAGAGACCCAGTACTTC. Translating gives CAISDPAEETQYF.

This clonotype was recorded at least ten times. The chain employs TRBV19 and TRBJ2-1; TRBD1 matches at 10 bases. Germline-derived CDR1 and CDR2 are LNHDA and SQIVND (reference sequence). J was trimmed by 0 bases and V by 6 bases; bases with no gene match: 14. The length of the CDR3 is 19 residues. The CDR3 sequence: CASRSSGTGARSSYNEQFF. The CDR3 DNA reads TGTGCCAGTAGGTCATCCGGGACAGGGGCTCGAAGCTCCTACAATGAGCAGTTCTTC.

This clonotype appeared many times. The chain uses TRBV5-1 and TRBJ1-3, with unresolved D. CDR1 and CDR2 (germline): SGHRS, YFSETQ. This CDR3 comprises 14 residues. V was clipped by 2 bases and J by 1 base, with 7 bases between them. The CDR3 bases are TGCGCCAGCAGCTTAGATCATTCTGGAAACACCATATATTTT. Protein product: CASSLDHSGNTIYF.

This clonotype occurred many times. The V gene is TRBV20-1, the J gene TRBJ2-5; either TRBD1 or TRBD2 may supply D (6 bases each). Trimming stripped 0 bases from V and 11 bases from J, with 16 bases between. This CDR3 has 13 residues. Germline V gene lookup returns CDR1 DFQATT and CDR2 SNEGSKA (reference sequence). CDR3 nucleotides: TGCAGTGCTAGAGAACGCGGCCCGGGGGCTCAGTACTTC. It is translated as CSARERGPGAQYF.

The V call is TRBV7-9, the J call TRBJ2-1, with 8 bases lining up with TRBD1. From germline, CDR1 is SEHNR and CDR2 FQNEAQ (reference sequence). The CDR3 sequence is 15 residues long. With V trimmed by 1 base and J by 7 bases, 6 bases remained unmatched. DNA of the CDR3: TGTGCCAGCAGCTTAGTCCAGGGGGCGTCGAATGAGCAGTTCTTC. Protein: CASSLVQGASNEQFF.

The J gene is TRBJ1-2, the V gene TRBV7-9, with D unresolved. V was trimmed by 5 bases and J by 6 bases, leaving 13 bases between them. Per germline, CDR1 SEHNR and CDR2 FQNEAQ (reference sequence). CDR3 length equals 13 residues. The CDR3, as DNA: TGTGCCAGCAGCCGAGACGGACGGAATGGCTACACCTTC. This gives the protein CASSRDGRNGYTF.

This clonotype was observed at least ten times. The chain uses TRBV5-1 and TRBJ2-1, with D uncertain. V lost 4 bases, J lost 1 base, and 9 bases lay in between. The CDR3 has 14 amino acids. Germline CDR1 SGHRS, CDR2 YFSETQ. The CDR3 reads CASSVPRSYNEQFF. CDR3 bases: TGCGCCAGCAGCGTTCCGCGGTCCTACAATGAGCAGTTCTTC.

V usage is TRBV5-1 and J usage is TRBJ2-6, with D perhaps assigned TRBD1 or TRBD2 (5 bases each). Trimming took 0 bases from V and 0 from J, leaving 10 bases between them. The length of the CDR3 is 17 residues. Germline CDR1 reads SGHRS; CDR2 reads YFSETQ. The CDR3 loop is CASSLARGPSGANVLTF. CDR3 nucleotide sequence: TGCGCCAGCAGCTTGGCCCGGGGCCCCTCTGGGGCCAACGTCCTGACTTTC.

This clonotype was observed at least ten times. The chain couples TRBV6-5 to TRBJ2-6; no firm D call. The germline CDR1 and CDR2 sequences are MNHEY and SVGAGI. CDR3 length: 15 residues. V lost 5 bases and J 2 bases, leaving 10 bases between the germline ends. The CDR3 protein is CASSTPGTGANVLTF. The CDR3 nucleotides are TGTGCCAGCAGTACTCCTGGGACTGGGGCCAACGTCCTGACTTTC.

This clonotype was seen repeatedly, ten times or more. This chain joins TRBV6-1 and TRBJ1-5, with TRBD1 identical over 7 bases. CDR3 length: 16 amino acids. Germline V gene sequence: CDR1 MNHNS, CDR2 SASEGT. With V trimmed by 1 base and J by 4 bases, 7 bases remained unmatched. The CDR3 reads CASSEVTGSRNQPQHF. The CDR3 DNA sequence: TGTGCCAGCAGTGAAGTGACAGGGTCGAGAAATCAGCCCCAGCATTTT.

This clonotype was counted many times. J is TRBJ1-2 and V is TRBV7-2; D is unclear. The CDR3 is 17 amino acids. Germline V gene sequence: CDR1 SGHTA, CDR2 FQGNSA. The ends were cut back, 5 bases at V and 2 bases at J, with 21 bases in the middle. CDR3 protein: CASSPVIGPYVNYGYTF. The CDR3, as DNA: TGTGCCAGCAGCCCAGTGATCGGGCCTTACGTCAACTATGGCTACACCTTC.